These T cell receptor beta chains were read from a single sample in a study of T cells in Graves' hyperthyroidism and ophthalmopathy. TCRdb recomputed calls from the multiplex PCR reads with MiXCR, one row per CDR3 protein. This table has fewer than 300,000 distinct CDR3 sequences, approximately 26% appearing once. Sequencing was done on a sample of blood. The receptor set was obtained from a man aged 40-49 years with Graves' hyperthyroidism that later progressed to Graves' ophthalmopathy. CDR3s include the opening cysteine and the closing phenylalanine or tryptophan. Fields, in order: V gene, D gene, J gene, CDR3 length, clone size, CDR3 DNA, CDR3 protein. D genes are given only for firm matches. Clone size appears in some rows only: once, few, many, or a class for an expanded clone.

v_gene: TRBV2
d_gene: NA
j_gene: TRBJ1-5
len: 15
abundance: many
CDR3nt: TGTGCCAGCAGTGTTACAGAATATAGCAATCAGCCCCAGCATTTT
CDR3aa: CASSVTEYSNQPQHF

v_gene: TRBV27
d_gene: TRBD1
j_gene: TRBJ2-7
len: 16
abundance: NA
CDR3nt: TGTGCCAGCAGTTTGTTGAGGACAGGGGTTTTCTACGAGCAGTACTTC
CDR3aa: CASSLLRTGVFYEQYF

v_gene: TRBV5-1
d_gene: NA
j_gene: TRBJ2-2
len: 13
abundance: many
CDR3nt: TGCGCCAGCAGCAAAGGGGACACCGGGGAGCTGTTTTTT
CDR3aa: CASSKGDTGELFF

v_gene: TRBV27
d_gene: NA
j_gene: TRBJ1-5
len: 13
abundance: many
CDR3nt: TGTGCCAGCAGTTTTTCCGTGGATCAGCCCCAGCATTTT
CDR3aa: CASSFSVDQPQHF

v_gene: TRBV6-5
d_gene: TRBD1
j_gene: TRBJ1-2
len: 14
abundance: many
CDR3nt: TGTGCCAGCAGTCGCTCCGGGACAGGGGATGGCTACACCTTC
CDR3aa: CASSRSGTGDGYTF

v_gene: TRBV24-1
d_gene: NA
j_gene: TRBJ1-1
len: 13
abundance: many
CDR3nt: TGTGCCACCAGGGGCAGGGCGAACACTGAAGCTTTCTTT
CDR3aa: CATRGRANTEAFF

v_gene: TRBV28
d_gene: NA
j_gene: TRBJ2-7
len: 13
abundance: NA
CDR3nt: TGTGCCAGCAGTGTGTCGGGAGTCTACGAGCAGTACTTC
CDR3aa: CASSVSGVYEQYF

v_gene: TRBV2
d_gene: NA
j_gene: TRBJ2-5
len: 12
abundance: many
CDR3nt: TGTGCCAGCAGTGTTGACCTTCGGACCCAGTACTTC
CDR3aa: CASSVDLRTQYF

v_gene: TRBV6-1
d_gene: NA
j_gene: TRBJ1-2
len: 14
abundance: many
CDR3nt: TGTGCCAGCACCTCGTGGGGGAATTTGAATGGCTACACCTTC
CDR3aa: CASTSWGNLNGYTF

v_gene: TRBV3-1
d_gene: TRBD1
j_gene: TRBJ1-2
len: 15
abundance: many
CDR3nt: TGTGCCAGCAGCCAAGATCTTGGGACAGTCTATGGCTACACCTTC
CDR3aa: CASSQDLGTVYGYTF

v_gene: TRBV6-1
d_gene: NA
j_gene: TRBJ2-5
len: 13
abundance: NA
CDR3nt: TGTGCCAGCTTCAAAGGGACCGTGGAGACCCAGTACTTC
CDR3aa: CASFKGTVETQYF

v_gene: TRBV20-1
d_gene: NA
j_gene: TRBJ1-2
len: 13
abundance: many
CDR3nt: TGCAGTGCTAGTTTGGCCAGTAACTATGGCTACACCTTC
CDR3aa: CSASLASNYGYTF

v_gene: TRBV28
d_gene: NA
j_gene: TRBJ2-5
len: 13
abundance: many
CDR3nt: TGTGCCAGCATCCGCAGACCCCAAGAGACCCAGTACTTC
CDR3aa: CASIRRPQETQYF

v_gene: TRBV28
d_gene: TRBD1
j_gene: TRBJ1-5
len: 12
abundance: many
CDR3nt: TGTGCCAGCAGTACAGGGGATCAGCCCCAGCATTTT
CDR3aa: CASSTGDQPQHF

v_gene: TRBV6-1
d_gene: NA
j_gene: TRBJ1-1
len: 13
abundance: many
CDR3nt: TGTGCCAGCAGTGAGTATGTTCGCACTGAAGCTTTCTTT
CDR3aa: CASSEYVRTEAFF

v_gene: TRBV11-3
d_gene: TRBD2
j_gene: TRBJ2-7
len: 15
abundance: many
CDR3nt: TGTGCCAGCAGCCTAACCCCCGGCGGGAGCGACGAGCAGTACTTC
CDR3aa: CASSLTPGGSDEQYF

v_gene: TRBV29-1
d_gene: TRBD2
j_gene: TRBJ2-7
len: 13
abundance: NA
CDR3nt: TGCAGCGCCGGGGGGACTAGCTTCTACGAGCAGTACTTC
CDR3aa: CSAGGTSFYEQYF